This TCR beta chain was sequenced during a study of blood T cell repertoires in COVID-19. Methods used by the authors: Counts of nucleated cells, estimated from reference gene primer amplification, were obtained. This table comes from immunoSEQ multiplex PCR, and its TCRdb copy is limited to in-frame clones, with some not included. D and trimming come from the DNA, and the V and J calls and clone size come from that table. The sample shows tens of thousands of clones, around nine tenths of them seen only once. Trimming removed 4 bases from V and 5 bases from J; junction bases left unmatched: 5. The CDR3 totals 14 residues. Germline V gene lookup returns CDR1 SGHDN and CDR2 FVKESK.

This TCR derives from a man aged 55 to 69 with acute or convalescent COVID-19. The rearrangement joins TRBV14 to TRBJ1-2; 9 nucleotides line up with TRBD1. The sample consisted of peripheral blood. CDR3 DNA sequence: TGTGCCAGCAGCCGGGACAGGGAGAGATATGGCTACACCTTC. It yields the protein CASSRDRERYGYTF.